These 11 T cell receptor beta chains share one sample of origin, sequenced in a study of blood T cells in healthy people across ages. Through a sample-barcoded 5' primer and a J-beta primer mix, a second PCR was run for roughly 6 to 11 cycles. A single record per CDR3 protein comes from TCRdb applying MiXCR to the 5' RACE reads. Among about 730,000 distinct CDR3 sequences listed, more than 40% were seen once. Sample: blood. These receptors were collected from a woman aged 55-70 years in good health.

The gene calls are TRBV10-1 and TRBJ2-5; perhaps D is TRBD1 or TRBD2 (5 bases each). The germline V and J ends were trimmed by 2 bases and 2 bases, with 12 bases remaining between them. This CDR3 is 15 amino acids long. CDR1 WNHNN and CDR2 SYGVQD come from the germline V gene (reference sequence). The CDR3 DNA reads as TGCGCCAGCAGTGAGGGGGGAGTCGGGCAAGAGACCCAGTACTTC. Its translation: CASSEGGVGQETQYF.

V is TRBV28 and J is TRBJ2-5, with 12 positions matching TRBD2. V was pared by 3 bases and J by 6 bases, with 11 bases of the junction left unmatched. This CDR3 is 17 amino acids long. Germline CDR1 and CDR2: MDHEN and SYDVKM. CDR3 nucleotide sequence: TGTGCCAGCAGTTTGTCGGGGCTAGCGGGAGGGAAAAAGACCCAGTACTTC. This sequence encodes CASSLSGLAGGKKTQYF.

V gene TRBV27 combines with J gene TRBJ1-6; no reliable D call. The V end was cut by 2 bases, the J end by 9 bases, with 14 bases between. This CDR3 has 15 residues. Germline CDR1 reads MNHEY; CDR2 reads SMNVEV (reference sequence). CDR3 DNA sequence: TGTGCCAGCAGTTTAGAAGACACGTCGATTTCACCCCTCCACTTT. Translation: CASSLEDTSISPLHF.

The J gene is TRBJ2-7, the V gene TRBV20-1; 12 positions agree with TRBD2. The germline V gene encodes CDR1 DFQATT and CDR2 SNEGSKA (reference sequence). J was trimmed by 2 bases and V by 6 bases; bases with no gene match: 5. The CDR3 is 14 amino acids. The DNA of the CDR3 is TGCAGTGCCTGGACTAGCGGGGAAACCTACGAGCAGTACTTC. Translation gives CSAWTSGETYEQYF.

Of note for this clonotype: A read error may explain this, as a much larger clone is one base away. The chain carries TRBV12-3 or TRBV12-4 and TRBJ2-3; D uncertain. This CDR3 is built from 17 residues. V lost 5 bases and J lost 2, with 20 bases in between. Written as DNA, the CDR3 is TGTGCCAGCAGTCCCCGGCCTGGGGAACTATTCACAGATACGCAGTATTTT. Its translation is CASSPRPGELFTDTQYF.

This chain links TRBV27 with TRBJ2-1; D unresolved. Trimming pared 2 bases from V and 0 bases from J, leaving 8 bases between. The CDR3 contains 15 residues. Germline-derived CDR1 and CDR2 are MNHEY and SMNVEV (reference sequence). The CDR3 sequence: CASSLSRTSYNEQFF. The CDR3 bases are TGTGCCAGCAGTTTAAGCAGAACCTCCTACAATGAGCAGTTCTTC.

The chain employs TRBV5-5 and TRBJ1-2, with D possibly being TRBD1 (5 bases). The V gene's germline CDR1 is SGHKS and CDR2 YYEKEE (reference sequence). The germline V and J ends were trimmed by 0 bases and 4 bases, with 10 bases remaining between them. The CDR3 is 14 residues long. The CDR3 here is CASSLDRPGYGYTF. The CDR3, as DNA: TGTGCCAGCAGCTTGGACAGGCCTGGCTATGGCTACACCTTC.

This clonotype was picked up a small number of times. The chain is built from TRBV12-3 or TRBV12-4 and TRBJ2-5; 12 bases line up with TRBD2. The CDR3 runs to 16 residues. The junction had 4 bases not matched to a gene; V was cut back by 3 bases and J by 2 bases. The CDR3 loop is CASSFASGGGQETQYF. The CDR3 DNA reads TGTGCCAGCAGTTTTGCTAGCGGGGGGGGTCAAGAGACCCAGTACTTC.

The CDR3 DNA follows: TGTGCCAGCCCCAGGGACGCACTAGCGGGAGTCGGAGATACGCAGTATTTT. Amino acids: CASPRDALAGVGDTQYF. J is TRBJ2-3 and V is TRBV6-1, with TRBD2 matching over 11 bases. Germline loops: CDR1 MNHNS, CDR2 SASEGT. V lost 8 bases and J lost 5; bases outside the gene matches: 15. CDR3 length: 17 residues.

This rearrangement joins TRBV11-2 to TRBJ2-7; 7 bases match TRBD1. Looked up from germline, CDR1 is SGHAT and CDR2 is FQNNGV. The CDR3 sequence is 14 residues long. Losses at the gene ends were 2 bases for V and 7 bases for J; bases not matched to a gene: 8. The CDR3 bases are TGTGCCAGCAGCTTAAACAGGGGCTACAATGAGCAGTACTTC. Translated: CASSLNRGYNEQYF.

This clonotype was observed a handful of times. The chain recombines TRBV27 with TRBJ1-1; TRBD1 might be the D (6 bases). CDR1 is MNHEY, CDR2 SMNVEV, per germline (reference sequence). The CDR3 contains 15 residues. V was clipped by 2 bases and J by 5 bases, with 15 bases between them. The CDR3 region is CASSLGRGARTEAFF. As DNA, the CDR3 is TGTGCCAGCAGTTTAGGGCGGGGGGCAAGGACTGAAGCTTTCTTT.